The sequence of this TCR beta chain was determined in a study of T cell responses to AZD1222 COVID-19 vaccine. This table comes from immunoSEQ multiplex PCR, and its TCRdb copy is limited to in-frame clones, with some not included. The sample includes over 110,000 clones, roughly 92% seen only once; the top ten take 9.3%. The CDR3 consists of 12 residues. Trimming left V 5 bases short and J 4 bases short, with 8 bases between. Second-dose intervals near 4 or 12 weeks were combined. Whole-study results and caveats: The donor group comprised mostly white British people and more females; the analysis possibly underestimated clonal diversity. CD4 TCRs linked to vaccination spanned spike, dominating at 160-218 and 743-854.

As for this clone: Antigen: not known.

This chain connects TRBV12-3 or TRBV12-4 to TRBJ1-2; no clear D. Source: peripheral blood, taken 28 days after the second AZD1222 dose. This receptor was obtained from an adult who received the AZD1222 COVID-19 vaccine. CDR3 protein: CASSPSVYGYTF. The CDR3 DNA reads as TGTGCCAGCAGTCCCTCCGTCTATGGCTACACCTTC.